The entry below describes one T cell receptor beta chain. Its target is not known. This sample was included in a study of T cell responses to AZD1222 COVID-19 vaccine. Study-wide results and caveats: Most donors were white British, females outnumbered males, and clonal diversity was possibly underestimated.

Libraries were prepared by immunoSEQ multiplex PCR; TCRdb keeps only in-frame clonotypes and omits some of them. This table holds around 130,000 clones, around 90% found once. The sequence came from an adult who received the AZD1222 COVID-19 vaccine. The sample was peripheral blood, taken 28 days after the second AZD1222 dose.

Here the CDR3 reads CASSSSTSGYNEQFF. CDR3 nucleotides: TGTGCCAGCAGCTCCTCGACTAGCGGATACAATGAGCAGTTCTTC. The chain joins TRBV7-3 to TRBJ2-1; TRBD2 aligns across 9 bases. V lost 4 bases, J lost 4 bases, and 5 bases stayed unmatched. The CDR3 totals 15 residues. Germline-derived CDR1 and CDR2 are SGHTA and FQGTGA.